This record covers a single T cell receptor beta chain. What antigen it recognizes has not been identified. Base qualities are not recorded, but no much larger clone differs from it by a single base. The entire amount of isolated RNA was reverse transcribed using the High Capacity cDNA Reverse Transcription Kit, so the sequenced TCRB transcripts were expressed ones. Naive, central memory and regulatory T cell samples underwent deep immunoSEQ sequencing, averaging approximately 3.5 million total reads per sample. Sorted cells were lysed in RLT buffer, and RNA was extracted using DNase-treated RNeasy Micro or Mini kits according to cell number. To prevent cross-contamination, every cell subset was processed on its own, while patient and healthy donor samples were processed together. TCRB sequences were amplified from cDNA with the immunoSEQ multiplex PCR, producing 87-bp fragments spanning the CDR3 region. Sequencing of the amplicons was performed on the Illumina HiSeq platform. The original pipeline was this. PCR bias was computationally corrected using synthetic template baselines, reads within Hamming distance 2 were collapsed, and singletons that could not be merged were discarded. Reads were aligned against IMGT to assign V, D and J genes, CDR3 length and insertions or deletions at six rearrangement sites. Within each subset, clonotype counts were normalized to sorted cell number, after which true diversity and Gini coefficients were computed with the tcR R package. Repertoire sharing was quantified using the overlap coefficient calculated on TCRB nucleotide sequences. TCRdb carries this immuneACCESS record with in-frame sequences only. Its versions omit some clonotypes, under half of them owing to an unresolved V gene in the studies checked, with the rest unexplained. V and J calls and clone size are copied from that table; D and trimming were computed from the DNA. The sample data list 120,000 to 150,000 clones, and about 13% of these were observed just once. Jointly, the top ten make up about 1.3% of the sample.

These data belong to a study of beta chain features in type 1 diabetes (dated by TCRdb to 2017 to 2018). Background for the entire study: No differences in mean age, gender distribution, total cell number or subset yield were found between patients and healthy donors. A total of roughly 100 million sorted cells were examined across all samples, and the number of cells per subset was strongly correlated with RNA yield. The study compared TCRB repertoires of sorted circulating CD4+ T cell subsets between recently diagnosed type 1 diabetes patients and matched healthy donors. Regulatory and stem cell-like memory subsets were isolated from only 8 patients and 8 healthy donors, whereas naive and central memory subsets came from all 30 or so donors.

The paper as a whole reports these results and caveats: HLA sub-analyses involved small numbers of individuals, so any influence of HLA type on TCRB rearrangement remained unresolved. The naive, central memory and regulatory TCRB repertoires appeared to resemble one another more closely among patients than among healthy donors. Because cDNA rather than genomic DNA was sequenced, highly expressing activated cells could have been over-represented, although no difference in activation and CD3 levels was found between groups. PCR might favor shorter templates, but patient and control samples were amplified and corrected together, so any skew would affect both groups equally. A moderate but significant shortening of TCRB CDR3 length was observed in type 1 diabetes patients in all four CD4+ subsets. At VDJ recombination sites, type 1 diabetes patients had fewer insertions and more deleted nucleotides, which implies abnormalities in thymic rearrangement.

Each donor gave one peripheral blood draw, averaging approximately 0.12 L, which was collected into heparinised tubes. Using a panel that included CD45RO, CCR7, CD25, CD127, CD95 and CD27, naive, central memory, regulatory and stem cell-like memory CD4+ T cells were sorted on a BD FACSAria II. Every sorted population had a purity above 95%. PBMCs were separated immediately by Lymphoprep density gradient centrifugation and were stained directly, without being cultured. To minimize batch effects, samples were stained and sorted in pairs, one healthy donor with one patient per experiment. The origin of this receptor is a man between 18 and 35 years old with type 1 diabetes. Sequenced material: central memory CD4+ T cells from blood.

CDR3 sequence: CASSVGTGELFF. The nucleotide sequence is TGCGCCAGCAGCGTGGGCACCGGGGAGCTGTTTTTT. The rearrangement joined TRBV10-2 to TRBJ2-2; the D segment cannot be called with confidence. The germline V gene specifies WSHSY as CDR1 and SAAADI as CDR2. V is reduced by 6 bases and J by 4 bases, leaving a spacing of 6 bases between them. The CDR3 sequence holds 12 residues, the cysteine and phenylalanine included. This entry keeps only the CDR3 DNA: 36 bases, framed from base 1.